A selection of T cell receptor beta chains follows, all from one sample in a study of neurological immune-mediated disorders. A single record per CDR3 protein comes from TCRdb applying MiXCR to the 5' RACE reads. The data contain 84,000 or so distinct CDR3 sequences, 10% of them singletons. The sequenced sample consisted of PBMCs. The receptor source for this set is a man aged 40-49 years in good health. Each CDR3 is given with its conserved first and last residue. A D gene is named only where the DNA matches it firmly. Where a row states a size, it is once, few, many or the class of an expanded clone; other rows omit it.

j_call clone_size v_call d_call cdr3_nt cdr3_aa
TRBJ2-2 . TRBV5-1 . TGCGCCAGCAGCTTGGTTGGGGACGTCGGGGAGCTGTTTTTT CASSLVGDVGELFF
TRBJ2-7 many TRBV27 . TGTGCCAGCAGTTCCCAGGACAGCTTCAACGAGCAGTACTTC CASSSQDSFNEQYF
TRBJ1-2 many TRBV12-3/TRBV12-4 . TGTGCCAGCAGTTTACTCTGGGTTTTTGGCTACACCTTC CASSLLWVFGYTF
TRBJ2-7 . TRBV9 . TGTGCCATCTCCCCCGGTACCTGCTCCTACGATCAGTACTTC CAISPGTCSYDQYF
TRBJ1-4 many TRBV2 . TGTGCCAGCAAGGTGGCGGCTTCTGCGGGGAAACTGTTTTTT CASKVAASAGKLFF
TRBJ2-1 many TRBV9 . TGTGCCAGCAGCGTATCGGACTACAATGAGCAGTTCTTC CASSVSDYNEQFF
TRBJ2-1 . TRBV4-1 TRBD2 TGCGCCAACAGCCAAGATAGGGCTCCTACTAGCGGTTACAATGAGCAGTTCTTC CANSQDRAPTSGYNEQFF
TRBJ1-5 many TRBV5-1 TRBD1 TGCGCCAGCAGCTTGGTCCCGGGACAGCTACCCGGTCAGCCCCAGCATTTT CASSLVPGQLPGQPQHF
TRBJ2-2 many TRBV12-3/TRBV12-4 . TGTGCCAGCAGTTTGGCCGCACTAGGGTTCGCCGGGGAGCTGTTTTTT CASSLAALGFAGELFF
TRBJ2-1 many TRBV7-9 TRBD1 TGTGCCAGCAGCTTAGGTACAGGGGGCGCTCGGAATGAGCAGTTCTTC CASSLGTGGARNEQFF
TRBJ2-3 few TRBV20-1 TRBD2 TGCAGTGCTCTCAAGGGACTAGCCATAGGAGATACGCAGTATTTT CSALKGLAIGDTQYF
TRBJ2-7 many TRBV14 . TGTGCCAGCAGCCAAGTAGCCCCCGCGGGACCCCCCTACGAGCAGTACTTC CASSQVAPAGPPYEQYF
TRBJ2-3 many TRBV20-1 TRBD2 TGCAGTGCTCCCGACCCTCTAGCGGGGGGCGTAGATACGCAGTATTTT CSAPDPLAGGVDTQYF
TRBJ1-5 . TRBV29-1 . TGCAGCGTGGTGGACAGTAATTCCGATCAGCCCCAGCATTTT CSVVDSNSDQPQHF
TRBJ1-5 many TRBV20-1 . TGCAGTGCTGCAGACAGGACTGGGCCCCAGCATTTT CSAADRTGPQHF
TRBJ2-3 many TRBV5-1 . TGCGCCAGCCGGGAGAGCACAGATACGCAGTATTTT CASRESTDTQYF
TRBJ2-7 many TRBV5-6 . TGTGCCAGCAGCTTCGGCGAGGAGGACTACGAGCAGTACTTC CASSFGEEDYEQYF
TRBJ1-1 many TRBV6-6 . TGTGCCATCCTCACGGGGACTGAAGCTTTCTTT CAILTGTEAFF
TRBJ2-7 many TRBV28 TRBD2 TGTGCCAGCAGTTTGGGGACTAGCGGTTTCCACTTC CASSLGTSGFHF
TRBJ2-7 . TRBV6-1 TRBD1 TGTGCCAGCAGACGTGCAACAGGGGGCGGGTACGAGCAGTACTTC CASRRATGGGYEQYF
TRBJ1-2 many TRBV9 TRBD1 TGTGCCAGCAGCTCTAGCTTCGGACAGGGGGCATACGGCTACACCTTC CASSSSFGQGAYGYTF
TRBJ1-2 . TRBV9 . TGTGCCAGCAGCGTAGACACCAGCTATGGCTACACCTTC CASSVDTSYGYTF
TRBJ2-2 . TRBV27 . TGTGCCAGCAGTTACGGGGGTGGGACCGGGGAGCCGTTTTTT CASSYGGGTGEPFF
TRBJ2-1 many TRBV5-5 TRBD2 TGTGCCAGCAGCGGGGCGGGGAGGGCCCCCAATGAGCAGTTCTTC CASSGAGRAPNEQFF
TRBJ2-7 few TRBV15 . TGTGCCACCGCAAATGGGGGAGGCTACGAGCAGTACTTC CATANGGGYEQYF
TRBJ1-2 many TRBV6-5 . TGTGCCAGCAGTTACGGGGGCAGTCCCCTGAGTGGCTACACCTTC CASSYGGSPLSGYTF
TRBJ2-7 many TRBV7-9 . TGTGCCAGCAGCGAGACTCGGGCAGCCTACGAGCAGTACTTC CASSETRAAYEQYF
TRBJ2-3 few TRBV9 . TGTGCCAGCAGCGACGGGGTTGATAGCCCAGATACGCAGTATTTT CASSDGVDSPDTQYF
TRBJ2-3 many TRBV7-9 . TGTGCCAGCAGCTCCCCTAGGACAGTAGGTAACACAGATACGCAGTATTTT CASSSPRTVGNTDTQYF
TRBJ1-2 many TRBV12-3/TRBV12-4 . TGTGCCAGCAGTTTAGTCCCAGGCGGCTACACCTTC CASSLVPGGYTF
TRBJ1-5 . TRBV10-2 . TGCGCCAGCAACGGAGGACCGATCAATCAGCCCCAGCATTTT CASNGGPINQPQHF
TRBJ2-2 many TRBV7-7 . TGTGCTAGCAGCCACCTAGGGGAGCTGTTTTTT CASSHLGELFF
TRBJ1-2 many TRBV14 . TGTGCCAGCAGCGCTTGGGACACCCGCTTTGGCTACACCTTC CASSAWDTRFGYTF
TRBJ1-5 many TRBV7-2 TRBD1 TGTGCCAGCAGCCCATCGACAGGGGGGAATCAGCCCCAGCATTTT CASSPSTGGNQPQHF
TRBJ2-7 . TRBV2 . TGTGCCAGCAGTTCCCTTTATGAGCATTACTTC CASSSLYEHYF
TRBJ1-5 many TRBV5-1 . TGCGCCAGCAGCTTGGAGGGGGGGGAGAATCAGCCCCAGCATTTT CASSLEGGENQPQHF